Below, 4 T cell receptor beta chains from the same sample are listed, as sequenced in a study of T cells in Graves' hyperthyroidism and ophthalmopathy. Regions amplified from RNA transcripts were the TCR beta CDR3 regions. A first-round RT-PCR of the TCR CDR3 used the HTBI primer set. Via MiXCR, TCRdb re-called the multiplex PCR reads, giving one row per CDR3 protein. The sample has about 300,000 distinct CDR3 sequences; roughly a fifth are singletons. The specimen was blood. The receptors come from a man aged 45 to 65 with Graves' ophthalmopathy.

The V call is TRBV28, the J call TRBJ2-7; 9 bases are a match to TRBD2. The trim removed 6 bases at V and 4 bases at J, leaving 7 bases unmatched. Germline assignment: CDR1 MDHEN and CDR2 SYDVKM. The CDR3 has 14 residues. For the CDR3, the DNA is TGTGCCAGCAGCGTAGCGGGAGTTCCTTACGAGCAGTACTTC. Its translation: CASSVAGVPYEQYF.

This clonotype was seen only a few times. DNA for the CDR3: TGTGCCAGCAGCTCCCTGGACCGGACAGATACGCAGTATTTT. Translation gives CASSSLDRTDTQYF. V usage is TRBV7-3 and J usage is TRBJ2-3; D is undetermined. The CDR3 covers 14 residues. The germline gives CDR1 SGHTA, CDR2 FQGTGA. V was pared by 4 bases and J by 3 bases, with 11 bases between.

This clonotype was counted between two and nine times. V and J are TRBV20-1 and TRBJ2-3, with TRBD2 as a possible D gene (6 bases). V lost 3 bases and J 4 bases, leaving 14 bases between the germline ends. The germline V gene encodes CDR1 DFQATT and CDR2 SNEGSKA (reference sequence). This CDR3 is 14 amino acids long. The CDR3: CSARERWEADTQYF. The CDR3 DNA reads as TGCAGTGCTAGGGAAAGGTGGGAGGCAGATACGCAGTATTTT.

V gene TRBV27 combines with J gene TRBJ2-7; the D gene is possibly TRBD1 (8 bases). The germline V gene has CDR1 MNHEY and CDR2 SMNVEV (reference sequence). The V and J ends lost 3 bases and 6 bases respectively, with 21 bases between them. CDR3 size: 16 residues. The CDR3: CASSFAGVQGAPEQYF. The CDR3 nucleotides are TGTGCCAGCAGTTTTGCGGGGGTGCAGGGGGCACCCGAGCAGTACTTC.